The 30 T cell receptor beta chains reported below all come from one sample, sequenced in a study of T cells expressing NK-cell markers. TCRdb reprocessed the 5' RACE reads; each CDR3 protein has one entry and no DNA is given. The sample holds fewer than 400,000 distinct CDR3 sequences. The sample consisted of blood T cells: a sorted CD56 or NKG2C T cell subset, CD4+ or CD8+ T cells, or bulk PBMC T cells (not recorded which). All receptors come from a woman between 50 and 59 years old in good health.

This rearrangement joins TRBV10-3 to TRBJ1-4; TCRdb calls TRBD1, which cannot be checked without DNA. Germline V lookup: CDR1 ENHRY, CDR2 SYGVKD. The CDR3 extends over 13 amino acids. The CDR3 is CASQGGANEKLFF.

CDR3 sequence reads: CASSVALAGAGELFF. The chain employs TRBV9 and TRBJ2-2; with no DNA, the TCRdb D assignment of TRBD2 cannot be verified. The CDR3 extends over 15 amino acids. The V gene's germline CDR1 is SGDLS and CDR2 YYNGEE.

This chain joins TRBV24-1 and TRBJ2-3; TCRdb picks TRBD1, but there is no DNA to check that call. Germline CDR1 KGHDR, CDR2 SFDVKD. This CDR3 is built from 15 residues. The CDR3 loop is CATSDTRDNTDTQYF.

The chain links TRBV12-3 or TRBV12-4 to TRBJ1-3; the D call of TRBD1 rests on TCRdb alone, since no DNA is present to check it. This CDR3 spans 14 amino acids. CDR3 in amino acids: CASRLDRARNTIYF.

The chain has TRBV7-8 and TRBJ2-3. This CDR3 spans 14 amino acids. CDR1 and CDR2 from the germline V gene are SGHVS and FQNEAQ. The CDR3 is CASSLALAADTQYF.

This sequence joins TRBV27 and TRBJ2-2; TCRdb designates TRBD1, a call that cannot be tested without DNA. This CDR3 has 15 amino acids. Germline CDR1 reads MNHEY; CDR2 reads SMNVEV (reference sequence). The CDR3 spells CASRPRDRATGELFF.

This rearrangement joins TRBV5-6 to TRBJ1-5; TCRdb proposes TRBD1, but this gene call is untestable without DNA. Germline CDR1 SGHDT, CDR2 YYEEEE. There are 16 residues in the CDR3. The CDR3 reads CASSRRQGWSNQPQHF.

V gene TRBV7-9 combines with J gene TRBJ2-5. The CDR3 is 12 residues long. Germline assignment: CDR1 SEHNR and CDR2 FQNEAQ (reference sequence). CDR3 sequence reads: CASSLWRETQYF.

This chain's CDR3 is CAISEAQNQFF. The V call is TRBV10-3, the J call TRBJ2-1. CDR3 length equals 11 residues. Germline V CDR1 and CDR2: ENHRY, SYGVKD.

The V and J genes are TRBV5-1 and TRBJ1-2. Germline V gene data show CDR1 as SGHRS and CDR2 as YFSETQ. This CDR3 has 15 residues. This chain's CDR3 is CASSLDSYSDYGYTF.

The rearrangement joins TRBV6-5 to TRBJ1-5; checking the TCRdb D call of TRBD1 is not possible without DNA. Germline V CDR1 and CDR2: MNHEY, SVGAGI. The CDR3 runs to 15 residues. CDR3 region: CASRYGRLSNQPQHF.

The genes are TRBV13 and TRBJ1-1; no DNA is available, so the TRBD1 call from TCRdb remains unchecked. Germline loops: CDR1 PRHDT, CDR2 FYEKMQ (reference sequence). The CDR3 runs to 12 residues. This chain's CDR3 is CASSLRDREAFF.

This CDR3 reads CASTLGTGNEKLFF. This chain uses TRBV7-6 with TRBJ1-4; TCRdb indicates TRBD1, and absent DNA this call remains unverified. Germline assignment: CDR1 SGHVS and CDR2 FNYEAQ. This CDR3 region has 14 residues.

The J gene is TRBJ2-1, the V gene TRBV15; TCRdb returns TRBD2, unconfirmable since there is no DNA. The CDR3 extends over 19 amino acids. Germline V gene data show CDR1 as LNHNV and CDR2 as YYDKDF (reference sequence). The CDR3 protein is CATSRVSSRGLAVGYEQFF.

The chain carries TRBV5-1 and TRBJ1-2; TCRdb lists TRBD1, though no DNA is available to test this call. Germline V gene sequence: CDR1 SGHRS, CDR2 YFSETQ. The CDR3 runs 16 residues. The CDR3 sequence: CASSMTGKNFIYGYTF.

This chain connects TRBV12-5 to TRBJ1-1. Per germline, CDR1 LGHNT and CDR2 FRNRAP. The CDR3 totals 15 residues. The CDR3 loop is CASGSPARRGTEAFF.

The V and J genes are TRBV15 and TRBJ2-1. The CDR3 contains 13 residues. CDR1 LNHNV and CDR2 YYDKDF come from the germline V gene (reference sequence). Here the CDR3 reads CATSILGAGEQFF.

The V call is TRBV7-9, the J call TRBJ1-6; checking the TCRdb D call of TRBD1 is not possible without DNA. This CDR3 has 16 residues. CDR1 and CDR2 from the germline V gene are SEHNR and FQNEAQ (reference sequence). CDR3 protein: CASSLKGTEPNSPLHF.

This sequence joins TRBV12-3 or TRBV12-4 and TRBJ2-1. The CDR3 runs to 16 residues. The CDR3 protein is CASRPHPKAISDEQFF.

This chain uses TRBV6-1 with TRBJ2-7; checking the TCRdb D call of TRBD2 is not possible without DNA. CDR1 MNHNS and CDR2 SASEGT come from the germline V gene. The CDR3 extends over 17 amino acids. This CDR3 reads CASSVGKASGISYEQYF.

The V and J genes are TRBV6-1 and TRBJ2-1. The CDR3 runs to 11 residues. Germline V gene data show CDR1 as MNHNS and CDR2 as SASEGT. CDR3 loop: CASSLAGARFF.

The chain has TRBV5-1 and TRBJ2-1; there is no DNA to check the TCRdb D call of TRBD2. Germline V gene lookup returns CDR1 SGHRS and CDR2 YFSETQ. This CDR3 spans 15 amino acids. Here the CDR3 reads CASSPGGTKDNEQFF.

This rearrangement joins TRBV6-6 to TRBJ2-5; absent DNA, TCRdb's TRBD2 call cannot be checked. Looked up from germline, CDR1 is MNHNY and CDR2 is SVGAGI (reference sequence). There are 13 residues in the CDR3. CDR3 protein: CAAGRGRQETQYF.

The chain recombines TRBV29-1 with TRBJ2-1; absent DNA, TCRdb's TRBD1 call cannot be checked. The germline V gene encodes CDR1 SQVTM and CDR2 ANQGSEA. The CDR3 contains 15 residues. The chain's CDR3 is CSGIKTGSRHNEQFF.

The V gene is TRBV5-5, the J gene TRBJ2-7. The CDR3 extends over 15 amino acids. From germline, CDR1 is SGHKS and CDR2 YYEKEE (reference sequence). The CDR3 reads CASSPYPKGSYEQYF.

The rearrangement joins TRBV5-1 to TRBJ2-1. Looked up from germline, CDR1 is SGHRS and CDR2 is YFSETQ. This CDR3 comprises 14 residues. The CDR3 reads CASSLGEAYNEQFF. The full variable domain, in which reference TRBV5-1 and TRBJ2-1 provide the parts outside the CDR3, is KAGVTQTPRYLIKTRGQQVTLSCSPISGHRSVSWYQQTPGQGLQFLFEYFSETQRNKGNFPGRFSGRQFSNSRSEMNVSTLELGDSALYLCASSLGEAYNEQFFGPGTRLTVL.

This sequence joins TRBV6-6 and TRBJ2-1; TCRdb's D call of TRBD2 is untestable without DNA. CDR1 is MNHNY and CDR2 is SVGAGI in the germline V gene (reference sequence). The CDR3 spans 16 residues. This CDR3 reads CASRPWAGEAENEQFF.

The rearrangement joins TRBV29-1 to TRBJ2-5; TCRdb proposes TRBD1, but this gene call is untestable without DNA. This CDR3 is 13 amino acids long. Germline values: CDR1 SQVTM, CDR2 ANQGSEA. The CDR3 loop reads CSAWTLKGETQYF.

The gene calls are TRBV12-3 or TRBV12-4 and TRBJ2-3; the TRBD2 assignment by TCRdb is unverifiable without DNA. CDR3 length: 20 amino acids. The CDR3 region is CASSFPGLAGGDDSTDTQYF.

The J gene is TRBJ2-7, the V gene TRBV12-3 or TRBV12-4. There are 15 residues in the CDR3. This chain's CDR3 is CASSLDTGRYYEQYF.